Listed here is a single T cell receptor (beta chain). Its antigen is currently unknown. This entry belongs to a study of cytomegalovirus exposure and HLA in healthy donors. Whole-study results and caveats: Most TCR sequences were seen very rarely across donors, but some public TCRs occurred in many. In an earlier analysis, most TCR beta V segments were productive about 87% or about 30% of the time. Donors were assumed by presence/absence analyses to have roughly uniform sequencing depth. DRB1 showed the most TCR associations and HLA-C the fewest in a later analysis, as rates varied by HLA locus.

The CDR3 contains 16 residues. V was clipped by 1 base and J by 0 bases; unmatched bases: 2. Germline V gives CDR1 SGHTA, CDR2 FQGNSA. A multiplex PCR was run with 60 Vbeta primers and 13 Jbeta primers. Profiling relied on immunoSEQ multiplex PCR, and the TCRdb table lists in-frame clones only, not all of them. The repertoire holds 170,000 or so clones, roughly 79% seen once, with 2.5% to 3.5% in the top ten. V and J are TRBV7-2 and TRBJ2-4; TRBD2 matches 8 bases. The sample comprised PBMCs. The sequence was collected from a male donor in good health and CMV-seronegative. CDR3 DNA: TGTGCCAGCAGCTTAGTGGCGGGGGGAGCCAAAAACATTCAGTACTTC. Translation: CASSLVAGGAKNIQYF.